The 23 T cell receptor beta chains reported below all come from one sample, sequenced in a study of OX40 agonist ivuxolimab in advanced cancers. The protocol used for the library was the immunoSEQ multiplex PCR assay. TCRdb took this table from immuneACCESS and kept in-frame rearrangements with V and J called. Such tables lack part of the clones; where checked against another copy, unresolved V genes explain under half of the gap, and the rest is unexplained. This sample holds 31,000 or so clones; 80% to 95% were observed only once. The ten biggest clones cover about 4.9% of the sample. The specimen comprised CD4+ or CD8+ T cells sorted from blood, sampled in a trial of the OX40 agonist ivuxolimab. All receptors derive from an adult with an advanced solid tumor such as melanoma, head and neck, liver or kidney cancer.

The rearrangement uses TRBV7-9 and TRBJ2-1; 11 bases line up with TRBD1. The CDR3 consists of 15 residues. V lost 5 bases to trimming and J lost 12 bases; unmatched junction nucleotides: 12. From germline, CDR1 is SEHNR and CDR2 FQNEAQ (reference sequence). The DNA of the CDR3 is TGTGCCAGCAGCGTAACCGGGACAGGGGGGCTGGGGCAGTTCTTC. Its translation is CASSVTGTGGLGQFF.

The chain combines TRBV18 with TRBJ2-3; no firm D call. Per germline, CDR1 KGHSH and CDR2 LQKENI. V lost 0 bases and J lost 2, with 3 bases in between. The CDR3 is 13 amino acids. CDR3 sequence: CASSPPPTDTQYF. The DNA for the CDR3 is TGTGCCAGCTCACCACCGCCCACAGATACGCAGTATTTT. Together with reference TRBV18 and TRBJ2-3, the CDR3 gives the full variable domain: NAGVMQNPRHLVRRRGQEARLRCSPMKGHSHVYWYRQLPEEGLKFMVYLQKENIIDESGMPKERFSAEFPKEGPSILRIQQVVRGDSAAYFCASSPPPTDTQYFGPGTRLTVL.

This clone showed up just a few times. The chain has TRBV2 and TRBJ2-7, with TRBD2 identical over 11 bases. The CDR3 covers 16 residues. Germline V lookup: CDR1 SNHLY, CDR2 FYNNEI. Trimming took 3 bases from V and 2 from J; bases not matched to a gene: 6. CDR3: CASSDIGTSGAYEQYF. CDR3 nucleotides: TGTGCCAGCAGTGATATAGGGACTAGCGGAGCCTACGAGCAGTACTTC.

This clone was detected only a few times. For the CDR3, the DNA is TGTGCCAGTAGTATGGACCTCTACAATGAGCAGTTCTTC. This sequence encodes CASSMDLYNEQFF. The chain employs TRBV19 and TRBJ2-1; D uncertain. With 3 bases removed from V and 3 bases from J, the gap between germline ends came to 6 bases. This CDR3 region has 13 residues. Germline CDR1 and CDR2: LNHDA and SQIVND (reference sequence).

The chain carries TRBV19 and TRBJ1-1, with D possibly matching TRBD1 (6 bases). CDR3 size: 14 residues. V was cut by 10 bases and J by 5 bases, with 20 bases left in between. Germline loops: CDR1 LNHDA, CDR2 SQIVND (reference sequence). CDR3 DNA sequence: TGTGCCACCCGAATAGGAGGGGGTCGGACTGAAGCTTTCTTT. Amino acid sequence: CATRIGGGRTEAFF. The entire variable domain, with the rest obtained from reference TRBV19 and TRBJ1-1, is as follows: DGGITQSPKYLFRKEGQNVTLSCEQNLNHDAMYWYRQDPGQGLRLIYYSQIVNDFQKGDIAEGYSVSREKKESFPLTVTSAQKNPTAFYLCATRIGGGRTEAFFGQGTRLTVV.

CDR3 DNA sequence: TGTGCCAGCAGCTCCCGACTAGTTGACACTAGCACAGATACGCAGTATTTT. Amino acids: CASSSRLVDTSTDTQYF. The chain is built from TRBV5-8 and TRBJ2-3; TRBD2 is a possible D gene (6 bases). Germline CDR1 is SGHTS and CDR2 is YDEGEE. V lost 3 bases to trimming and J lost 0 bases, with 17 bases between them. This CDR3 comprises 17 residues.

The chain joins TRBV7-9 to TRBJ2-2; TRBD2 is a possible D gene (6 bases). V was shortened by 5 bases and J by 6 bases, with 22 bases between the two germline ends. Per germline, CDR1 SEHNR and CDR2 FQNEAQ (reference sequence). The CDR3 covers 17 residues. This CDR3 is CASSTVLRGEVAGELFF. The CDR3 DNA sequence: TGTGCCAGCAGCACGGTCCTAAGAGGGGAGGTCGCCGGGGAGCTGTTTTTT.

The chain couples TRBV9 to TRBJ2-1, with unresolved D. Germline CDR1 reads SGDLS; CDR2 reads YYNGEE. Trimming removed 2 bases from V and 0 bases from J, with 12 bases in between. The length of the CDR3 is 16 residues. For the CDR3, the DNA is TGTGCCAGCAGCGTGCGTACGCCCAGCTCCTACAATGAGCAGTTCTTC. Translating gives CASSVRTPSSYNEQFF.

This chain joins TRBV29-1 and TRBJ2-1; 10 bases are a match to TRBD1. The CDR3 runs 13 residues. Looked up from germline, CDR1 is SQVTM and CDR2 is ANQGSEA. The CDR3 DNA follows: TGCAGTTACGGACAGGGGGCCTACAATGAGCAGTTCTTC. Translating gives CSYGQGAYNEQFF.

V gene TRBV29-1 combines with J gene TRBJ2-7; no clear D. This CDR3 spans 14 amino acids. The germline gives CDR1 SQVTM, CDR2 ANQGSEA. With 2 bases removed from V and 0 bases from J, the gap between germline ends came to 11 bases. The chain's CDR3 is CSVEMDLGSYEQYF. CDR3 coding DNA: TGCAGCGTTGAAATGGATCTGGGCTCCTACGAGCAGTACTTC.

The chain carries TRBV6-1 and TRBJ1-2; a possible D gene is TRBD1 (6 bases). Germline V lookup: CDR1 MNHNS, CDR2 SASEGT. The CDR3 loop spans 13 amino acids. V was clipped by 4 bases and J by 7 bases, with 13 bases between them. Here the CDR3 DNA reads TGTGCCAGCAGTGCCGACAGGAGCGGTGGCTACACCTTC. It is translated as CASSADRSGGYTF.

This clone was counted once. The chain uses TRBV5-1 and TRBJ2-1; no clear D gene. Germline V gives CDR1 SGHRS, CDR2 YFSETQ. Trimming removed 2 bases from V and 5 bases from J, with 2 bases in between. The CDR3 is made up of 11 amino acids. This chain's CDR3 is CASSFNNEQFF. CDR3 DNA sequence: TGCGCCAGCAGCTTCAACAATGAGCAGTTCTTC.

The rearrangement joins TRBV6-5 to TRBJ2-5, with D maybe TRBD1 (5 bases). The germline CDR1 and CDR2 sequences are MNHEY and SVGAGI. The CDR3 is made up of 14 amino acids. Trimming left V 2 bases short and J 4 bases short, with 11 bases between. The CDR3, as DNA: TGTGCCAGCAGTTACCAGGGTAGGGGAGAGACCCAGTACTTC. Translated: CASSYQGRGETQYF.

V is TRBV19 and J is TRBJ2-1, with TRBD2 matching 8 bases. The CDR3 is 15 amino acids. J lost 2 bases, V lost 4 bases, and 4 bases had no gene match. Germline V gene lookup returns CDR1 LNHDA and CDR2 SQIVND (reference sequence). CDR3 nucleotides: TGTGCCAGTAGTAGGGCCGGGGGGGCCTACAATGAGCAGTTCTTC. It specifies CASSRAGGAYNEQFF.

The rearrangement joins TRBV7-9 to TRBJ2-7, with 7 positions matching TRBD2. Trimming cost V 5 bases and J 3 bases; bases outside gene matches: 22. The CDR3 extends over 19 amino acids. The germline V gene has CDR1 SEHNR and CDR2 FQNEAQ (reference sequence). In DNA form, the CDR3 reads TGTGCCAGCAGCGCAAGCAGAGGGAGGTTAGCGGGCTCACACTACGAGCAGTACGTC. It translates to CASSASRGRLAGSHYEQYV.

The chain recombines TRBV5-4 with TRBJ2-2; D remains ambiguous. The CDR3 has 15 amino acids. Germline V gene sequence: CDR1 SGHNT, CDR2 YYREEE (reference sequence). Trimming pared 0 bases from V and 2 bases from J, leaving 8 bases between. The CDR3 sequence: CASSLDLINTGELFF. In DNA form, the CDR3 reads TGTGCCAGCAGCTTGGATCTGATTAACACCGGGGAGCTGTTTTTT.

This chain connects TRBV6-6 to TRBJ1-2; D may be TRBD1 (5 bases). V lost 4 bases, J lost 8 bases, and 14 bases lay in between. CDR3 size: 13 residues. Germline assignment: CDR1 MNHNY and CDR2 SVGAGI (reference sequence). This chain's CDR3 is CASSSRDRDGYTF. DNA for the CDR3: TGTGCCAGCAGTTCCCGAGACAGAGACGGCTACACCTTC.

This clone was seen only once. The junction does not match germline at one end; this may be a read error. The J gene is TRBJ2-3, the V gene TRBV7-3; 9 positions match TRBD2. Germline loops: CDR1 SGHTA, CDR2 FQGTGA. The CDR3 length is 15 residues. The CDR3 region is CASSSISGSIDTQYF. CDR3 coding DNA: TGTGCCAGCAGCTCTATTAGCGGGAGCATAGATACGCAGTATTTT.

This clone was detected a few times. The chain recombines TRBV7-2 with TRBJ2-3; no clear D gene. This CDR3 has 15 residues. Per the germline V gene, CDR1 is SGHTA and CDR2 is FQGNSA. Trimming removed 5 bases at V and 1 base at J, with 13 bases between. The CDR3 spells CASSLRFFRTDTQYF. DNA of the CDR3: TGTGCCAGCAGCCTCAGGTTTTTTCGCACAGATACGCAGTATTTT. The entire variable domain, with the rest obtained from reference TRBV7-2 and TRBJ2-3, is as follows: GAGVSQSPSNKVTEKGKDVELRCDPISGHTALYWYRQSLGQGLEFLIYFQGNSAPDKSGLPSDRFSAERTGGSVSTLTIQRTQQEDSAVYLCASSLRFFRTDTQYFGPGTRLTVL.

The chain uses TRBV4-1 and TRBJ1-2; the match to TRBD1 covers 12 bases. This CDR3 contains 16 residues. Germline-derived CDR1 and CDR2 are MGHRA and YSYEKL. With V trimmed by 0 bases and J by 8 bases, 7 bases remained unmatched. This CDR3 is CASSQEGTGGGWGYTF. For the CDR3, the DNA is TGCGCCAGCAGCCAAGAAGGGACAGGGGGCGGTTGGGGCTACACCTTC.

This clone appeared a single time. The genes are TRBV7-6 and TRBJ2-6; D uncertain. Trimming stripped 1 base from V and 0 bases from J, with 16 bases between. The CDR3 has 19 amino acids. The V gene's germline CDR1 is SGHVS and CDR2 FNYEAQ. The DNA for the CDR3 is TGTGCCAGCAGCTTAGTCCCCCACAGCCTCCTCTCTGGGGCCAACGTCCTGACTTTC. It encodes CASSLVPHSLLSGANVLTF.

This chain connects TRBV27 to TRBJ2-7; the D gene is possibly TRBD2 (6 bases). Trimming stripped 3 bases from V and 2 bases from J, with 8 bases between. There are 13 residues in the CDR3. The V gene's germline CDR1 is MNHEY and CDR2 SMNVEV (reference sequence). CDR3 DNA sequence: TGTGCCAGCAGTTTGCGGGATCCCTACGAGCAGTACTTC. This codes for CASSLRDPYEQYF.

V gene TRBV30 combines with J gene TRBJ2-7; the match to TRBD2 covers 11 bases. CDR3 size: 16 residues. Germline V gives CDR1 GTSNPN, CDR2 SVGIG (reference sequence). V trimming: 4 bases; J trimming: 0 bases; junction bases outside the gene matches: 8. DNA of the CDR3: TGTGCCTGGACGACCGGAACTAGCGGGAGCTCCTACGAGCAGTACTTC. This sequence encodes CAWTTGTSGSSYEQYF. Looking up the rest from reference TRBV30 and TRBJ2-7 gives the full variable domain: SQTIHQWPATLVQPVGSPLSLECTVEGTSNPNLYWYRQAAGRGLQLLFYSVGIGQISSEVPQNLSASRPQDRQFILSSKKLLLSDSGFYLCAWTTGTSGSSYEQYFGPGTRLTVT.